This T cell receptor beta chain was sequenced in a study of shared clonotypes between healthy human individuals (dated by TCRdb to the early 2020s). A note on the overall study: The cohort comprised a couple of women and three men aged 18 to 49 years. Per donor, three plates each were used for CD4 naive and CD4 memory, two for CD8 naive, and one for CD8 memory. To estimate repertoire size and how much clonotype sharing occurs between individuals, the study deeply sequenced the blood TCR repertoires of five healthy adults. Different laboratories and diverse techniques were used to prepare libraries and sequence TCR repertoires, to increase sequencing depth and limit assay-specific biases. Per donor, leukapheresis produced somewhere between about 0.85 and 9.5 billion PBMCs. General conclusions and limits of the study: The small number of donors limited the genetic and exposure-history diversity represented. Naive subsets generally had larger estimated clonotype richness than memory subsets did. Even with the large sequencing depth, rarefaction of the sorted-subset datasets indicated that sequencing was incomplete. When a few donors were compared, the shared fraction of clonotypes was about 5% for naive CD4, 3% to 4% for naive CD8, roughly 2.3% for memory CD4, and around 0.4% for memory CD8. Sampling was restricted to blood, and TCR repertoires in tissue are likely to differ from TCR repertoires in blood. Pairwise subsampling indicated that sequencing depth was expected to affect the degree of clonotype sharing among donors. Compared with non-shared clonotypes, the clonotypes found in all four sorted-subset donors had higher generation probabilities.

Concerning this clone itself: Its target antigen remains unknown. No base qualities exist here, and no much larger clone lies one base off it.

TCR CDR3 regions were amplified from genomic DNA by multiplex PCR using the deep immunoSEQ assay. Extracted genomic DNA from each cell subset was distributed evenly across all wells of several immunoSEQ 96-well plates, and each plate was treated as a replicate. For sorted subsets, roughly 200 ng of genomic DNA, equivalent to roughly 30,000 T cell genomes, went into each replicate PCR. The purified libraries were quantified using a Qubit 3.0 fluorometer, sized with a Bioanalyzer 2100, and then quantified again using the KAPA Library Quantification kit. Each immunoSEQ 96-well plate was sequenced on its own single-read 150-cycle Illumina NextSeq 550 flow cell. The study's processing was this. Because only junctional sequences without quality scores were contained in the immunoSEQ output, filtering matching that applied to full-length reads could not be performed. Sequences were annotated with PyIR, a Python wrapper for IgBLAST v1.9, and V/J genes and CDR3 were assigned using IMGT germline references. Reads with weak V/J assignments (E-value above 1e-6), missing CDR3, stop codons, out-of-frame junctions, or ambiguous translated residues were removed. A V3J clonotype was defined by an identical inferred V gene, J gene, and CDR3 amino acid sequence. Percentage overlap between repertoires was computed as shared unique clonotypes divided by the size of the smaller repertoire. Richness of each repertoire was evaluated using RTK rarefaction, the Chao1 estimator, and Recon v2.1 estimates of unobserved clonotypes. Generation probabilities for all TCRbeta clonotypes obtained by the gDNA method from a handful of donors were computed using OLGA. As stored in TCRdb, this immuneACCESS dataset retains in-frame rearrangements with V and J assigned. A fraction of the clones does not appear; measured against another copy, unresolved V genes explain less than half of the discrepancy, and the remainder lacks a known reason. V and J calls and clone size are copied from that table; D and trimming were computed from the DNA. For this sample the table gives over a million clones, of which 95% to 97% were detected only once. Over 1% of the sample is taken by the ten largest.

Healthy HIV-negative adults with no recently reported acute infections or vaccinations were included as donors. Every donor was a Caucasian adult living in Nashville, Tennessee, USA. Magnetic negative selection was used to enrich CD4+ T cells, after which naive cells were positively selected on CD45RA and the negative fraction became the memory subset. Blood was collected by leukapheresis, and PBMCs were isolated by Ficoll-Histopaque density gradient centrifugation and then cryopreserved in liquid nitrogen vapor phase. Analytical flow cytometry was used to check the purity and quantity of each magnetically sorted T cell population. Each sorted fraction had its genomic DNA isolated and then quantified by UV absorbance on a Nanodrop 2000c. V and J are truncated by 2 bases and 6 bases respectively, leaving an intervening sequence of 14 bases. Taken from the germline V gene (reference sequence), the CDR1 and CDR2 loops are SEHNR and FQNEAQ. The CDR3 covers 15 residues, taking in both the cysteine and the phenylalanine. CDR3 DNA is the only sequence kept; it has 45 bases, read in frame from the first base.

Sequencing was performed on naive CD4+ T cells sorted from blood. The cell subset or site label corresponds to: CD45RA+ positively selected. The TCR sequence derives from a man between 25 and 39 years old in good health. This sequence uses TRBV7-9 and TRBJ2-1; a weak D assignment points to TRBD2 (6 bases agree). The CDR3 protein sequence reads: CASSLMASVRNEQFF. At the DNA level, the sequence is TGTGCCAGCAGCTTAATGGCTAGCGTCCGCAATGAGCAGTTCTTC.